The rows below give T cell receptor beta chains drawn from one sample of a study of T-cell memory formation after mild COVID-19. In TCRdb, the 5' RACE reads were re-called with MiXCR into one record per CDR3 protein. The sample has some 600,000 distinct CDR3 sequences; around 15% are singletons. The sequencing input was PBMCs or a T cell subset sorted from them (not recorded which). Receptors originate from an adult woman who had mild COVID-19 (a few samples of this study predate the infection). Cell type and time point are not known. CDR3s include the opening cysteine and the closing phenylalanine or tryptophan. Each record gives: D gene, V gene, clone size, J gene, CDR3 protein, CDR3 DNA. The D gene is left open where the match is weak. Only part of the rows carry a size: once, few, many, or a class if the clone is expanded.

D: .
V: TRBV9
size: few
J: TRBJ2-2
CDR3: CASSVGWGHGELFF
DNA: TGTGCCAGCAGCGTAGGTTGGGGCCACGGGGAGCTGTTTTTT

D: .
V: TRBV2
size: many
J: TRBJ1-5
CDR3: CASRGGGKPQHF
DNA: TGTGCCAGCAGGGGAGGGGGAAAGCCCCAGCATTTT

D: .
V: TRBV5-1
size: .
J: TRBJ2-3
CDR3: CASSLTGFTDTQYF
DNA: TGCGCCAGCAGCTTGACAGGGTTCACAGATACGCAGTATTTT

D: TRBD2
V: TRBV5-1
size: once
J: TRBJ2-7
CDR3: CASSSRGGLYEQYF
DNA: TGCGCCAGCAGCTCCCGGGGGGGGCTCTACGAGCAGTACTTC

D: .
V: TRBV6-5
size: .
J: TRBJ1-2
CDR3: CASSYREGVNYGYTF
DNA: TGTGCCAGCAGTTACAGGGAAGGAGTCAACTATGGCTACACCTTC

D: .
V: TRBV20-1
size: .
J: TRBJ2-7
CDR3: CSDRDLVPLLTTYEQYF
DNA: TGCAGTGATAGAGATCTTGTCCCGCTGCTTACGACCTACGAGCAGTACTTC

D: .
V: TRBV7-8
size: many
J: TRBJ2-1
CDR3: CASSLATHGQFF
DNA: TGTGCCAGCAGCTTAGCTACCCATGGGCAGTTCTTC

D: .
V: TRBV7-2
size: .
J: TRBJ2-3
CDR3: CASSSGLRTDTQYF
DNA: TGTGCCAGCAGCTCGGGACTGCGCACAGATACGCAGTATTTT

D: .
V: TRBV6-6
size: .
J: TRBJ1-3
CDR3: CASSSGIGNTIYF
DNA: TGTGCCAGCAGTTCAGGGATCGGAAACACCATATATTTT

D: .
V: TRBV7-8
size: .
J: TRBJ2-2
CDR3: CASSVGDARNTGELFF
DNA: TGTGCCAGCAGCGTAGGGGACGCAAGGAACACCGGGGAGCTGTTTTTT